What follows describes a single TCR beta chain. The clone's antigen remains unknown. One base away there is no much larger clone; base qualities are not given. These data originate in a study of cytomegalovirus exposure and HLA in healthy donors (dated by TCRdb to about 2017). In the study overall: An earlier analysis of some 600 of the donors reported 276 Gb of sequence data and some 110 million unique TCR beta sequences obtained from some 170 million T cells. A separate validation cohort of about 110 different subjects was used in addition to the approximately 610-subject first cohort. In an earlier analysis of 587 of the donors, high-throughput TCR beta sequencing was used to judge whether each TCR beta V gene segment behaved as functional or pseudogenic. The aim of the study was to test whether cataloging public T cell receptors could identify signatures of past pathogen exposure. Typing coverage differed by locus: A, B, C, DRB1 and DQB1 were typed in about 620-640 donors, DQA1 in 522, DPA1 in some 610, and DPB1 in 450 to 490. Genome-wide SNP genotypes for about 65% of the roughly 700 donors were used in a later genetic analysis, which treated that subset as a discovery cohort. HLA typing covered class I and class II loci at four-digit resolution. The study profiled the T cell repertoires of under 850 subjects by immunosequencing and related them to cytomegalovirus serostatus. An early release that covered about 600 HLA-typed donors contained approximately 300 gigabases of sequencing data and about 93 million unique TCR sequences. Four to six DR-DQ haplotypes were handled as single units for association and clustering, since linkage in the cohort was strong. To predict cytomegalovirus infection status, the study brought together high-throughput TCR immunosequencing, statistical association of individual TCRs with disease status, and machine learning. Of the roughly 390 genotyped donors, 75% to 85% were placed in the genetic ancestry cluster associated with self-reported Caucasian donors. Among 398 genotyped donors of the cohort, an average of approximately 240,000 unique TCR beta nucleotide sequences were sequenced per donor, 15% to 20% of them non-productive. A later analysis re-analyzed previously published TCR beta repertoires from 666 donors and added high-resolution HLA genotyping to study TCR occurrence patterns. Donor age, sex, ethnicity and CMV serostatus were compiled alongside the repertoire data. All discovery cohort repertoires had been generated on a single sequencing platform. Rather than drawing on any new phenotypic data, the later analysis identified candidate immune exposures from TCR beta sequences and the way those sequences occurred across donors.

Results and caveats for the whole study, not just this receptor: Some IMGT-functional V segments, including TRBV6-2 and TRBV6-3, could not be distinguished by the 87-base-pair reads and were therefore excluded. According to the authors, the approach could potentially be generalized to other disease states and immunological phenotypes. Most TCR sequences were observed very rarely across donors, whereas some public TCRs were present in many individuals. According to a later analysis, TCR association rates differed among HLA loci, with DRB1 alleles showing the most associated TCRs and HLA-C alleles showing the fewest. In a later analysis, most CMV-associated TCR beta chains were found to appear HLA-restricted, with HLA associations seemingly driven largely by CMV exposure. Immune exposure information for the cohort was limited to CMV serostatus. A cluster of highly shared sequence variants was judged likely to be a technical artifact of the sequencing pipeline. According to a later genetic analysis, donors in an Asian-associated ancestry cluster had fewer N-insertions in productive TCRs than the approximately 710-donor mean. V-gene and J-gene trimming of TCR beta chains was associated with a missense DCLRE1C variant in a later genetic analysis, and the association was replicated in an independent cohort. Sequencing depth was assumed to be roughly uniform across donors in the presence/absence analyses, though that assumption may not hold. Several of the top co-occurrence clusters appeared to be linked to parvovirus B19, influenza, CMV and Epstein-Barr virus, according to a later analysis. Cytomegalovirus status was reported to be diagnosed by the classifier with high specificity and sensitivity in both the original and validation cohorts. Specific HLA alleles were associated with 15,000 to 20,000 TCR beta sequences at a false discovery rate of 0.05 in a later analysis. Because HLA typing was missing for some donors at each locus, association tests included only the typed subset. Because counts were too low, roughly 18 rarely observed V segments, including chromosome 9 orphons, were left out of the earlier analysis of approximately 500 of the donors. Compared with equally common non-associated chains, HLA-associated TCR beta chains in a later analysis were more clonally expanded and had lower generation probabilities. When HLA alleles, especially DR and DQ, strongly co-occurred, attributing TCR associations to individual alleles was difficult. In an earlier analysis of about 550 of the donors, most TCR beta V segments were observed in productive rearrangements about 87% or about 30% of the time, broadly matching IMGT annotations. A total of 164 TCR beta chains were listed by the study as associated with cytomegalovirus. A further reported finding was that TCR beta sequences accurately predicted the HLA-A and HLA-B alleles for most subjects in the first cohort. Correlated functional status among segregating V segments might be attributable to linkage disequilibrium, but an unknown experimental factor could not be ruled out. In vitro tests confirmed that a few of the cytomegalovirus-associated TCR beta chains recognize cytomegalovirus antigens. In this cohort, only TCR beta chains were sequenced, and detectable features were limited by the absence of alpha or paired-chain data.

Including the terminal cysteine and phenylalanine, the CDR3 comprises 19 residues. Only CDR3 DNA is held: 57 bases, read in frame from base 1. Reading the germline V gene gives CDR1 LGHNA and CDR2 YNFKEQ. V is pruned by 0 bases and J by 2 bases, leaving 11 bases of the junction without a gene match. The library was produced with the immunoSEQ multiplex PCR assay. For the multiplex PCR, a mixture combining 60 forward primers for TCR Vbeta segments and 13 reverse primers for TCR Jbeta segments was used. The CDR3 region of rearranged TCR beta genes was amplified from genomic DNA with a multiplex PCR assay. The amplified TCR beta libraries were sequenced on the Illumina HiSeq System as 87-base-pair reads. On the study's bioinformatics: Across the 500 to 850 repertoires, a later analysis counted 78 million or so unique TCR beta chains, roughly 11 million of which were shared by at least two donors. A nearest-neighbor algorithm error-corrected the raw reads and collapsed the reads into unique sequences, merging closely related sequences to remove PCR and sequencing errors. To assign V, D and J gene segments, CDR3 sequences were aligned to IMGT reference sequences. For a sequence to be retained, a match of at least six nucleotides was required to both a V gene segment and a J gene segment. Rearrangements were called productive when the CDR3 lacked stop codons and stayed in frame with V and J; all others were non-productive. Following IMGT convention, CDR3 was defined as the stretch from the second conserved V-encoded cysteine to the conserved J-encoded phenylalanine. The earlier analysis of roughly 590 of the donors excluded sequences that lacked an unambiguous match to a single V gene segment. An earlier analysis of 587 of the donors classified V segments as functional when productive rearrangements were above 56.7% and as segregating when the standard deviation between donors was above 5%. A statistical classification framework was developed to diagnose cytomegalovirus status using the catalog of TCR beta chain sequences. A later analysis assigned V and J genes by comparing TCR nucleotide sequences with IMGT/GENE-DB human TR gene sequences. In a later analysis, CDR3 sequences and most-parsimonious VDJ recombination scenarios were assigned using the TCRdist pipeline. A later analysis defined each TCR beta chain by its CDR3 amino acid sequence plus V-gene family, and excluded reads lacking a unique V-gene family. In a later analysis, around 650 highly shared, low-generation-probability nucleotide sequences were removed to address suspected cross-contamination and a sequencing artifact. For each public chain, a later analysis derived a clonal expansion index from normalized ranks of inferred template counts within each repertoire. In a later analysis, generation probabilities were computed with a VDJ recombination model fitted to out-of-frame rearrangements, and the resulting probabilities were checked against IGoR. In a later analysis, hypergeometric tests were used to score TCR-TCR, TCR-HLA and TCR-CMV co-occurrence, with a repertoire-size bias correction applied to TCR pairs. In a later analysis, false discovery rates were estimated by permuting HLA or CMV assignments 20 times. In a later analysis, co-occurring TCRs were grouped using DBSCAN, with TCRdist sequence similarity added in when clustering inside HLA-allele-positive subsets. Repertoires with fewer than 30,000 or more than 120,000 public chains were left out of co-occurrence clustering, as were roughly five repertoires with anomalous nucleotide sharing. The source is immuneACCESS, and TCRdb retained only in-frame sequences with V and J called. Part of the clones is not carried over; for the studies checked, unresolved V genes explain less than half of this, and the remainder is unexplained. V, J and clone size are those of that table, while D and trimming were read from the DNA. Across this sample there are some 130,000 clones, with more than 70% seen only once. The ten most abundant clones make up around 2% of the sample.

In total, approximately 690 healthy bone marrow donors made up the cohort. At the time of sampling, every cohort member was nominally healthy, though immune exposures that went unrecorded were likely present. The donor was CMV seronegative and was included in the group of approximately 350 seronegative cohort members. A peripheral blood sample was collected from each donor, and TCR beta sequencing was performed on peripheral blood mononuclear cells. Genomic DNA extraction from the blood cell samples was performed with the Qiagen DNeasy Blood Extraction Kit. Input material: PBMCs. This clonotype was sampled from a man between 25 and 39 years old in good health and CMV-seronegative. The rearranged segments are TRBV4-2 and TRBJ2-1; the central 9 bases match TRBD2. The bases read TGTGCCAGCAGCCAAGATCAGACTAGCGGAAGACTTGCCTACAATGAGCAGTTCTTC. It codes for CASSQDQTSGRLAYNEQFF.